This is a list of T cell receptor beta chains from one sample in a study of control samples from healthy donors and cancer patients. TCRdb keeps only in-frame clones here, not all; method: immunoSEQ multiplex PCR. The repertoire holds tens of thousands of clones, with around four fifths as singletons. Sequencing input: blood. Every receptor here comes from a man aged 45 to 65 in good health. The CDR3 runs from the conserved cysteine through the conserved F or W. Each record gives: CDR3 DNA, CDR3 protein, clone size, J gene, D gene, V gene. D genes are given only for firm matches. A row's size may be missing; if present it is once, few, many or a size class.

CDR3nt: TGTGCCACCAGCAGAGATTTACAGGGGGCACGGTATGGCTACACCTTC
CDR3aa: CATSRDLQGARYGYTF
abundance: -
j_gene: TRBJ1-2
d_gene: TRBD1
v_gene: TRBV15

CDR3nt: TGTGCCAGCAGCTTAGTGAGAACAAAAGCAAGTCAGCCCCAGCATTTT
CDR3aa: CASSLVRTKASQPQHF
abundance: -
j_gene: TRBJ1-5
d_gene: -
v_gene: TRBV7-8

CDR3nt: TGTGCCAGTAGTATTCAGGACGCCTACACTGAAGCTTTCTTT
CDR3aa: CASSIQDAYTEAFF
abundance: -
j_gene: TRBJ1-1
d_gene: -
v_gene: TRBV19

CDR3nt: TGTGCCAGCAGCCCCAATACCGGGACTGGGGGAAGCTATGGCTACACCTTC
CDR3aa: CASSPNTGTGGSYGYTF
abundance: -
j_gene: TRBJ1-2
d_gene: -
v_gene: TRBV4-2

CDR3nt: TGTGCCAGCAGCAAAGTATATGGACAGGGCCCTCAGCCCCAGCATTTT
CDR3aa: CASSKVYGQGPQPQHF
abundance: -
j_gene: TRBJ1-5
d_gene: -
v_gene: TRBV21-1

CDR3nt: TGTGCCAGCAGCAAAGGACTAGCCGGCACAGATACGCAGTATTTT
CDR3aa: CASSKGLAGTDTQYF
abundance: -
j_gene: TRBJ2-3
d_gene: TRBD2
v_gene: TRBV7-7

CDR3nt: TGTGCCAGCAGCGGATTCGGGGTGCTCCCGGGTCCCCCGGGCAATGAGCAGTTCTTC
CDR3aa: CASSGFGVLPGPPGNEQFF
abundance: -
j_gene: TRBJ2-1
d_gene: -
v_gene: TRBV9

CDR3nt: TGCAGTGCTCGCAGAGTTGGGGAGCAGTACTTC
CDR3aa: CSARRVGEQYF
abundance: -
j_gene: TRBJ2-7
d_gene: -
v_gene: TRBV20-1

CDR3nt: TGTGCCAGCAGTCTTCCGGGAATCAAAGGTGAAAAACTGTTTTTT
CDR3aa: CASSLPGIKGEKLFF
abundance: -
j_gene: TRBJ1-4
d_gene: -
v_gene: TRBV2

CDR3nt: TGTGCCAGCAGCCGAAGATGGGGACTAGCGGCCCTTAGCTCCTACAATGAGCAGTTCTTC
CDR3aa: CASSRRWGLAALSSYNEQFF
abundance: -
j_gene: TRBJ2-1
d_gene: TRBD2
v_gene: TRBV14

CDR3nt: TGTGCCAGTAGTATAGCTAAAGGGTACGAGCAGTACTTC
CDR3aa: CASSIAKGYEQYF
abundance: few
j_gene: TRBJ2-7
d_gene: -
v_gene: TRBV19

CDR3nt: TGTGCCAGCAGCTCGAAGCAGAAAGGGGAGACCCAGTACTTC
CDR3aa: CASSSKQKGETQYF
abundance: once
j_gene: TRBJ2-5
d_gene: -
v_gene: TRBV11-3

CDR3nt: TGCGCCAGCAGCTCACGAGGGACTAGCGGGAGGGGGAGAGAGACCCAGTACTTC
CDR3aa: CASSSRGTSGRGRETQYF
abundance: once
j_gene: TRBJ2-5
d_gene: TRBD2
v_gene: TRBV10-2

CDR3nt: TGTGCCAGTAGTGTGACGGATTATAATTCACCCCTCCACTTT
CDR3aa: CASSVTDYNSPLHF
abundance: -
j_gene: TRBJ1-6
d_gene: -
v_gene: TRBV19

CDR3nt: TGTGCCAGCAGTGAACTAGTGATGGTTAATAATGAGCAGTTCTTC
CDR3aa: CASSELVMVNNEQFF
abundance: -
j_gene: TRBJ2-1
d_gene: -
v_gene: TRBV25-1

CDR3nt: TGCGCCAGCAGCCGGACAGGGGTGAATGAGCAGTTCTTC
CDR3aa: CASSRTGVNEQFF
abundance: -
j_gene: TRBJ2-1
d_gene: TRBD1
v_gene: TRBV5-1

CDR3nt: TGTGCCAGCAGCCTAACGACTAGCGGGGGAACCCTTGGGGAGACCCAGTACTTC
CDR3aa: CASSLTTSGGTLGETQYF
abundance: -
j_gene: TRBJ2-5
d_gene: TRBD2
v_gene: TRBV13

CDR3nt: TGTGCCAGCAGCCTCTTTTTGGGGGTGGATGAGCAGTTCTTC
CDR3aa: CASSLFLGVDEQFF
abundance: once
j_gene: TRBJ2-1
d_gene: -
v_gene: TRBV6-5

CDR3nt: TGTGCCTGGAGTGTACAGGAGCAAAACACCTTC
CDR3aa: CAWSVQEQNTF
abundance: -
j_gene: TRBJ1-2
d_gene: -
v_gene: TRBV30

CDR3nt: TGTGCCAGTAGTATCGGGCAGGGGGCTATCTACGAGCAGTACTTC
CDR3aa: CASSIGQGAIYEQYF
abundance: -
j_gene: TRBJ2-7
d_gene: TRBD1
v_gene: TRBV19

CDR3nt: TGTGCCAGCAGCCTATCCCTGGGGGGGGTGACCTACAATGAGCAGTTCTTC
CDR3aa: CASSLSLGGVTYNEQFF
abundance: -
j_gene: TRBJ2-1
d_gene: TRBD2
v_gene: TRBV7-9

CDR3nt: TGCAGTGCTAGTCTCGGGGGTGGGGGAACTAATGAAAAACTGTTTTTT
CDR3aa: CSASLGGGGTNEKLFF
abundance: -
j_gene: TRBJ1-4
d_gene: -
v_gene: TRBV20-1